The rows below give T cell receptor beta chains drawn from one sample of a study of shared clonotypes between healthy human individuals. Sequencing used immunoSEQ multiplex PCR; TCRdb keeps in-frame clones, though not all of them. Counted here are about 510,000 clones, roughly 78% occurring once; the ten biggest clones make up approximately 12%. Sequencing was done on a sample of PBMCs. All receptors derive from a woman in her thirties or forties in good health. Some clones in this sample may be carry-over from other donors' samples. Each CDR3 is given with its conserved first and last residue. The D gene is left open where the match is weak. Clone size is not always given. Where it is, it says once, few, many or a class for expanded clones.

>TRBV2|TRBJ2-3|-|-
TGTGCCAGCGGGTTTGGAGGGGTCAGCACAGATACGCAGTATTTT
CASGFGGVSTDTQYF
>TRBV10-3|TRBJ2-1|-|TRBD1
TGTGCCATCAGTGAGGGGTCAGGGGGCTACAATGAGCAGTTCTTC
CAISEGSGGYNEQFF
>TRBV5-4|TRBJ1-5|-|-
TGTGCCAGCAGCGAAACCCCGGCCCCCGACCAGCCCCAGCATTTT
CASSETPAPDQPQHF
>TRBV6-5|TRBJ2-5|-|TRBD2
TGTGCCAGCAGCAATAGCGGGAGAGCGGGGGAGACCCAGTACTTC
CASSNSGRAGETQYF
>TRBV28|TRBJ1-1|-|-
TGTGCCAGCAGTTTAGGTCGAGGTGAAGCTTTCTTT
CASSLGRGEAFF
>TRBV30|TRBJ2-1|-|-
TGTGCCTGGAACCCTTTTCGTCAGAGTGAGCAGTTCTTC
CAWNPFRQSEQFF
>TRBV11-2|TRBJ2-5|-|-
TGTGCCAGCAGCTCGGACAGCCTTCGGGAGACCCAGTACTTC
CASSSDSLRETQYF
>TRBV5-4|TRBJ2-3|-|TRBD2
TGTGCCAGCAGCTTTTTCGGGCGGGAGGGCACAGATACGCAGTATTTT
CASSFFGREGTDTQYF
>TRBV4-2|TRBJ1-3|once|-
TGTGCCAGCAGCCAAGATGGGATCGGAAACACCATATATTTT
CASSQDGIGNTIYF
>TRBV28|TRBJ1-2|-|TRBD1
TGTGCCAGCAGGTTACAGGGGGCGCCCTATGGCTACACCTTC
CASRLQGAPYGYTF
>TRBV28|TRBJ2-7|-|-
TGTGCCAGCAGTGTGCCGTACGAGCAGTACTTC
CASSVPYEQYF
>TRBV29-1|TRBJ2-7|-|-
TGCAGCGCATCCACGGGAGAATTCTACGAGCAGTACTTC
CSASTGEFYEQYF
>TRBV28|TRBJ2-5|-|-
TGTGCCAGCAATGTGGGGGTCCAAGAGACCCAGTACTTC
CASNVGVQETQYF
>TRBV28|TRBJ2-2|-|TRBD1
TGTGCCAGCAGGCCACAGGGGGCCGGGGAGCTGTTTTTT
CASRPQGAGELFF
>TRBV7-2|TRBJ2-1|-|-
TGTGCCAGCAGCAGGCCGGGACGACAAAATGAGCAGTTCTTC
CASSRPGRQNEQFF
>TRBV19|TRBJ2-2|-|TRBD1
TGTGCCAGTAGTAGGGGACAGGATCTAATCCGGGAGCTGTTTTTT
CASSRGQDLIRELFF